The rows below give T cell receptor beta chains drawn from one sample of a study of blood T cell repertoires in COVID-19. Repertoires were generated with immunoSEQ multiplex PCR, while TCRdb's copy carries only in-frame clones and drops some. The sample lists roughly 190,000 clones; roughly 87% were seen once. Sequencing input: PBMCs or T cells enriched from blood (not recorded which). Source of these receptors: a woman between 25 and 40 years old who had recovered from COVID-19. CDR3s include the opening cysteine and the closing phenylalanine or tryptophan. A D gene is named only where the DNA matches it firmly. A clone size is listed for some rows: how often the clone was seen (once, few, many), or a class if it is expanded.

CDR3nt,CDR3aa,v_gene,d_gene,abundance,j_gene,len
TGTGCCAGCAGCTTAGGTATCTCTGGAAACACCATATATTTT,CASSLGISGNTIYF,TRBV7-8,NA,few,TRBJ1-3,14
TGTGCCAGCAGCCAGGAGACTCGTAGCTCCTACAATGAGCAGTTCTTC,CASSQETRSSYNEQFF,TRBV4-2,NA,NA,TRBJ2-1,16
TGTGCCTGGAGAGGCCTTCCGGGAGGGATCAACGAGCAGTACTTC,CAWRGLPGGINEQYF,TRBV30,TRBD2,once,TRBJ2-7,15
TGTGCCAGCAGTCACCTCGGCGGGGGGGGGACCTCCTACAATGAGCAGTTCTTC,CASSHLGGGGTSYNEQFF,TRBV14,TRBD2,NA,TRBJ2-1,18
TGTGCCAGTAGTACCTCGGGACAAACCGGACAGCCCCAGCATTTT,CASSTSGQTGQPQHF,TRBV19,NA,NA,TRBJ1-5,15
TGTGCCAGCACTGACAGGGTCCAAGAGACCCAGTACTTC,CASTDRVQETQYF,TRBV2,TRBD1,NA,TRBJ2-5,13
TGTGCCAGCAGCCAAATAACTAGCTTC,CASSQITSF,TRBV3-1/TRBV3-2,NA,NA,TRBJ2-7,9
TGTGCCTGGAGTCTAAGAGGGGGAGAGACCCAGTACTTC,CAWSLRGGETQYF,TRBV30,NA,few,TRBJ2-5,13
TGTGCCAGCAGTTACTCGGGACAGAGAAACTATGGCTACACCTTC,CASSYSGQRNYGYTF,TRBV6-5,TRBD1,few,TRBJ1-2,15
TGTGCCAGCAGTTACTCGGTGACGGGGATCGCCTACGAGCAGTACTTC,CASSYSVTGIAYEQYF,TRBV6-2/TRBV6-3,NA,NA,TRBJ2-7,16
TGTGCCAGCAGCCAATTGAAGAACAGGGGCGGTGGCTACACCTTC,CASSQLKNRGGGYTF,TRBV16,TRBD1,NA,TRBJ1-2,15
TGTGCCAGCAGTGACCACAGGGCTAGCAATCAGCCCCAGCATTTT,CASSDHRASNQPQHF,TRBV2,NA,NA,TRBJ1-5,15
TGCAGCGTTCAACAGGGGTTGCCAAACACTGAAGCTTTCTTT,CSVQQGLPNTEAFF,TRBV29-1,TRBD1,NA,TRBJ1-1,14
TGTGCCAGCAGTACCTTAGCGGGAGTTATAGATACGCAGTATTTT,CASSTLAGVIDTQYF,TRBV25-1,TRBD2,NA,TRBJ2-3,15
TGTGCCAGCAGTTACCGGAGCGGGAATCAGCCCCAGCATTTT,CASSYRSGNQPQHF,TRBV6-6,NA,NA,TRBJ1-5,14
TGTGCCAGCAGTTTTAGTCTAGCAAATAGGGATGAGCAGTTCTTC,CASSFSLANRDEQFF,TRBV6-5,NA,once,TRBJ2-1,15
TGCGCCAGCAGTTTCACTAGCGGAGCCCAAGAGACCCAGTACTTC,CASSFTSGAQETQYF,TRBV5-1,TRBD2,NA,TRBJ2-5,15
TGCGCCAGCAGCCAAGATCTAGGGGGGGCAGGCTCCTACAATGAGCAGTTCTTC,CASSQDLGGAGSYNEQFF,TRBV4-3,NA,NA,TRBJ2-1,18
TGCGCCAGCAGCTTTGAGGGCGGGGGCTACACCTTC,CASSFEGGGYTF,TRBV5-1,NA,NA,TRBJ1-2,12
TGTGCCAGCTCAGCGAACAGGGGTGCTAATGAAAAACTGTTTTTT,CASSANRGANEKLFF,TRBV18,TRBD1,NA,TRBJ1-4,15
TGTGCCAGCAGCTTGGAGCTTCTCAATCAGCCCCAGCATTTT,CASSLELLNQPQHF,TRBV5-5,NA,NA,TRBJ1-5,14
TGTGCCAGCAGTGATCTAGCGGCCGTCACAGATACGCAGTATTTT,CASSDLAAVTDTQYF,TRBV2,TRBD2,NA,TRBJ2-3,15
TGTGCCAGCTCACCACAAACAGGTGGGGCTGAAGCTTTCTTT,CASSPQTGGAEAFF,TRBV18,NA,NA,TRBJ1-1,14
TGTGCCAGCAGTTACGTTGGGACAGGGGCTTTTGGCAATCAGCCCCAGCATTTT,CASSYVGTGAFGNQPQHF,TRBV6-2/TRBV6-3,TRBD1,NA,TRBJ1-5,18
TGTGCCAGCAGCCCCGGGGATATGGGATCACCCCTCCACTTT,CASSPGDMGSPLHF,TRBV11-3,NA,NA,TRBJ1-6,14
TGTGCCAGCAGTCCGAGGGACAGGGGGGAGGTAGTAGGCAATCAGCCCCAGCATTTT,CASSPRDRGEVVGNQPQHF,TRBV27,TRBD1,once,TRBJ1-5,19
TGTGCCAGCAGTGAGCCGGGCTCCTACAATGAGCAGTTCTTC,CASSEPGSYNEQFF,TRBV28,NA,NA,TRBJ2-1,14
TGTGCCAGCAGTTTATCAGGGAGTTTCTATGGCTACACCTTC,CASSLSGSFYGYTF,TRBV27,NA,NA,TRBJ1-2,14
TGTGCCAGCAGCTCTACAGGGGGCGAATCCTACAATGAGCAGTTCTTC,CASSSTGGESYNEQFF,TRBV9,TRBD1,NA,TRBJ2-1,16
TGTGCCAGCAGCCCCACAGATAACTATGGCTACACCTTC,CASSPTDNYGYTF,TRBV5-5,NA,NA,TRBJ1-2,13
TGTGCCAGCAGTCTGACAAGACAACAAGAGACCCAGTACTTC,CASSLTRQQETQYF,TRBV7-2,NA,NA,TRBJ2-5,14
TGTGCCAGCCAAGGGGCGGGAGGGCTCTACGAGCAGTACTTC,CASQGAGGLYEQYF,TRBV6-5,TRBD2,NA,TRBJ2-7,14
TGTGCCTGGAGTCCTCGGACACCTAACTATGGCTACACCTTC,CAWSPRTPNYGYTF,TRBV30,NA,NA,TRBJ1-2,14
TGTGCCAGCAGCTTCTGGCTAGCGGGAGAATTCTCCTACAATGAGCAGTTCTTC,CASSFWLAGEFSYNEQFF,TRBV7-2,TRBD2,NA,TRBJ2-1,18
TGTGCCAGCTCATACGTTGGGCGCCTGAACACTGAAGCTTTCTTT,CASSYVGRLNTEAFF,TRBV18,NA,NA,TRBJ1-1,15
TGTGCCAGCAGTTCTCAGCCAGGGGGCGTTGGCACTGAAGCTTTCTTT,CASSSQPGGVGTEAFF,TRBV6-4,TRBD1,NA,TRBJ1-1,16
TGCGCCAGCAGCGCACTAGGACCCTCCTACAATGAGCAGTTCTTC,CASSALGPSYNEQFF,TRBV4-3,NA,NA,TRBJ2-1,15
TGTGCCAGCAGCTTAGGACAATATGGCTACACCTTC,CASSLGQYGYTF,TRBV11-1,NA,NA,TRBJ1-2,12
TGTGCCAGCAGAGCCTCCTCGAACACCGGGGAGCTGTTTTTT,CASRASSNTGELFF,TRBV3-1/TRBV3-2,NA,NA,TRBJ2-2,14
TGTGCCAGCAGCTTAGCGCGAGGGCATGAAAATTCACCCCTCCACTTT,CASSLARGHENSPLHF,TRBV7-2,NA,once,TRBJ1-6,16
TGTGCCAGCAGCCGGACACTGGCTGGTTCACCCCTCCACTTT,CASSRTLAGSPLHF,TRBV6-2/TRBV6-3,NA,NA,TRBJ1-6,14
TGCGCCAGCAGCTTGGGGGGGCAGGGACAAGAGACCCAGTACTTC,CASSLGGQGQETQYF,TRBV5-1,NA,NA,TRBJ2-5,15
TGTGCCAGCAGCTCCCGGACTAGCGGGGGGACTGCAGATACGCAGTATTTT,CASSSRTSGGTADTQYF,TRBV7-3,TRBD2,NA,TRBJ2-3,17
TGTGCCAGCAGCCCCGCGACAGGGCTTGAAGCTTTCTTT,CASSPATGLEAFF,TRBV5-4,TRBD1,NA,TRBJ1-1,13
TGTGCCGGACAAAGACTGCTGAGAGAAAAACTGTTTTTT,CAGQRLLREKLFF,TRBV2,NA,few,TRBJ1-4,13
TGTGCCAGCAGTTACATTGGGACTAGCGGGAGGGCTAGTGAGCAGTTCTTC,CASSYIGTSGRASEQFF,TRBV6-2/TRBV6-3,TRBD2,many,TRBJ2-1,17
TGTGCCAGCAGCCCGGGGAATTCACCCCTCCACTTT,CASSPGNSPLHF,TRBV7-8,NA,NA,TRBJ1-6,12
TGTGCCAGCGCGGGACAGCACTCTGGAAACACCATATATTTT,CASAGQHSGNTIYF,TRBV6-5,TRBD1,NA,TRBJ1-3,14